This TCR beta chain was identified in a study of T cells after yellow fever vaccination. This clonotype was detected many times. TCRdb fed the 5' RACE reads into MiXCR, producing one record per CDR3 protein. The data show 95,000 to 150,000 distinct CDR3 sequences, 6.5% to 8% seen once. Germline loops: CDR1 LGHNA, CDR2 YSLEER. This CDR3 contains 17 residues. V was trimmed by 4 bases and J by 2 bases, leaving 20 bases between them. The V and J genes are TRBV4-3 and TRBJ1-2; possibly TRBD1 for D (6 bases). The source of this sequence is a man aged 18 to 30 who received the YFV17D yellow fever vaccine. Sample: CD4+ T cells sorted from PBMCs, taken 10 to 11 days after the first yellow fever vaccination. The CDR3 loop reads CASSLEAGVGRNYGYTF. The CDR3 bases are TGCGCCAGCAGCCTTGAAGCAGGGGTTGGTAGAAACTATGGCTACACCTTC.